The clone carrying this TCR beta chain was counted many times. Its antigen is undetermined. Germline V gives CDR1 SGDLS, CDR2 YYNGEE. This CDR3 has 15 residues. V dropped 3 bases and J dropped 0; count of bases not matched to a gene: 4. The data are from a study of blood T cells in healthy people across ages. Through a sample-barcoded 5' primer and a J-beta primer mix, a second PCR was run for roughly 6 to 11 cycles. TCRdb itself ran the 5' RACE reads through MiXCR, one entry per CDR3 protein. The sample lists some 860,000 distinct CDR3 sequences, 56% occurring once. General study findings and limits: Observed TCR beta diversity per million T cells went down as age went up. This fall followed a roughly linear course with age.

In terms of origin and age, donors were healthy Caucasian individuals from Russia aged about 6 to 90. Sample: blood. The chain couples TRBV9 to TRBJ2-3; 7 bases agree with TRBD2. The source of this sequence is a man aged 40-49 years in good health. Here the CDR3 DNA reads TGTGCCAGCAGCGCTACTAGCGTTAGCACAGATACGCAGTATTTT. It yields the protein CASSATSVSTDTQYF.